The source of this T cell receptor beta chain is a study of shared clonotypes between healthy human individuals. Genomic DNA from each subset was divided evenly over several immunoSEQ plates. Measured with immunoSEQ multiplex PCR; TCRdb has only the in-frame clones, and not every one. The data show about 2.2 million clones, with approximately 94% seen just once and over 1.5% held by the top ten. This clone has a single count. Other DNA sequences within the sample encode an identical CDR3. This CDR3 is 13 amino acids long. Germline values: CDR1 MNHEY, CDR2 SVGAGI. The V and J ends lost 2 bases and 6 bases respectively, with 8 bases between them. CD45RO-negative cells were positively selected for CCR7, leaving out terminally differentiated effector memory CD45RA+ cells.

V gene TRBV6-5 combines with J gene TRBJ2-1; D unresolved. The TCR sequence derives from a man younger than 35 in good health. Some clones in this sample may be carry-over from other donors' samples. Sample: naive CD8+ T cells from PBMCs. This chain's CDR3 is CASSYGLLNEQFF. The CDR3 DNA sequence: TGTGCCAGCAGTTACGGCCTCCTCAATGAGCAGTTCTTC.